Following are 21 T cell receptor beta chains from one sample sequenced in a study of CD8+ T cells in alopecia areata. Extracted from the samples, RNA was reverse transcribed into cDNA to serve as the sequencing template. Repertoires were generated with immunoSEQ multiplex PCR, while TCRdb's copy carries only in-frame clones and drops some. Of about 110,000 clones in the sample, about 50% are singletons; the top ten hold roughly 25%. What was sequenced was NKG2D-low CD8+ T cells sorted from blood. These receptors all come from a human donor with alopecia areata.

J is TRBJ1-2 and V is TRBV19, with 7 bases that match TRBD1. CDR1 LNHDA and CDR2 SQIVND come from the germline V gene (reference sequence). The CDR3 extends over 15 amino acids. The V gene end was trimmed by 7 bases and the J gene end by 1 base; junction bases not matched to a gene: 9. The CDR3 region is CASINWDSGNYGYTF. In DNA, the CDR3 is TGTGCCAGTATCAACTGGGACAGCGGTAACTATGGCTACACCTTC.

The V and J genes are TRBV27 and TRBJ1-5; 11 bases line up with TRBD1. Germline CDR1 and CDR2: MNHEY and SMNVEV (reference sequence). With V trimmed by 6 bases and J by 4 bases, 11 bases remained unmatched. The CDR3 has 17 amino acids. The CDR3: CASSTTGTGGANQPQHF. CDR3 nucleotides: TGTGCCAGCAGCACCACCGGGACAGGGGGAGCTAATCAGCCCCAGCATTTT.

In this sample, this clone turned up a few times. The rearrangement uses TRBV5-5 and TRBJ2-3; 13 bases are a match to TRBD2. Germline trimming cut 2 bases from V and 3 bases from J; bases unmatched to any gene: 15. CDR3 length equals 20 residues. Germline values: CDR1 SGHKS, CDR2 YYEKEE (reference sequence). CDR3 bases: TGTGCCAGCAGCTTCGACAGGGTACTAGCGGGAGGGCCACCGACAGATACGCAGTATTTT. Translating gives CASSFDRVLAGGPPTDTQYF.

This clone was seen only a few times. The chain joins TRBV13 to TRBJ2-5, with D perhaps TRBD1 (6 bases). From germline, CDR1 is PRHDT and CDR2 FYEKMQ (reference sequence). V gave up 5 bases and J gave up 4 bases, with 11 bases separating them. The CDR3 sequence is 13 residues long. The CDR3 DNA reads TGTGCCAGCAGCCAGGGGTGGAGAGAGACCCAGTACTTC. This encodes CASSQGWRETQYF.

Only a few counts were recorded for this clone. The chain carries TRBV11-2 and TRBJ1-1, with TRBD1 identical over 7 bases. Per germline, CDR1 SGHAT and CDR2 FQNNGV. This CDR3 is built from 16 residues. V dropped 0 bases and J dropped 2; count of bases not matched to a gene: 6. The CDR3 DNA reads TGTGCCAGCAGCTTAGATAAGTACAGGGGTAACACTGAAGCTTTCTTT. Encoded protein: CASSLDKYRGNTEAFF. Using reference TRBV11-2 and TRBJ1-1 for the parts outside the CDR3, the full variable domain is EAGVAQSPRYKIIEKRQSVAFWCNPISGHATLYWYQQILGQGPKLLIQFQNNGVVDDSQLPKDRFSAERLKGVDSTLKIQPAKLEDSAVYLCASSLDKYRGNTEAFFGQGTRLTVV.

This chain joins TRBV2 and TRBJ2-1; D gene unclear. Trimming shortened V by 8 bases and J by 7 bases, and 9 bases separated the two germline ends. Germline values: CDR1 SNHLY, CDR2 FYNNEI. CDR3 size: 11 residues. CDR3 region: CASSWGNEQFF. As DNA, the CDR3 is TGTGCCAGCTCCTGGGGAAATGAGCAGTTCTTC.

CDR3: CASSSWASGLYNEQFF. CDR3 nucleotides: TGTGCCAGCAGCTCATGGGCTAGCGGATTGTACAATGAGCAGTTCTTC. The chain joins TRBV7-3 to TRBJ2-1, with 7 bases that match TRBD2. The junction had 10 bases not matched to a gene; V was cut back by 4 bases and J by 4 bases. Germline loops: CDR1 SGHTA, CDR2 FQGTGA. CDR3 length equals 16 residues.

The CDR3 region is CASSLIDRAYEQYF. The CDR3 DNA reads as TGTGCCAGCAGCCTCATCGACAGAGCTTACGAGCAGTACTTC. V gene TRBV13 combines with J gene TRBJ2-7, with a tentative D call TRBD1 (5 bases). V was shortened by 5 bases and J by 4 bases, with 15 bases between the two germline ends. The CDR3 sequence is 14 residues long. In germline, CDR1 is PRHDT, CDR2 FYEKMQ (reference sequence).

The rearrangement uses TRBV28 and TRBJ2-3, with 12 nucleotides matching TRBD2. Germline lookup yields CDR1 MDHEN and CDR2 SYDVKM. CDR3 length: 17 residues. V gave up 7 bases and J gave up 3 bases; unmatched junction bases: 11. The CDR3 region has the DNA TGTGCCAGCAAAACCCGACTAGCGGGAGTTTTTACAGATACGCAGTATTTT. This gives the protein CASKTRLAGVFTDTQYF.

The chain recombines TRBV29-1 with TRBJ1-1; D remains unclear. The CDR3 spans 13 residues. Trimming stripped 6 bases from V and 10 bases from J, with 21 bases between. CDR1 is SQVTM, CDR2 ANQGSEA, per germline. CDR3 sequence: CSVEYWRWDGAFF. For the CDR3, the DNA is TGCAGCGTCGAATATTGGAGGTGGGATGGAGCTTTCTTT.

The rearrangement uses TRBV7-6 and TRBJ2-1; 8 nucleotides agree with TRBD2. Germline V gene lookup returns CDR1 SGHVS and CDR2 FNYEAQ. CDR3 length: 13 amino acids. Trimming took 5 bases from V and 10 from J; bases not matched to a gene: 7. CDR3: CASSPASGPEQFF. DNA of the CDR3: TGTGCCAGCAGCCCGGCTAGCGGGCCCGAGCAGTTCTTC.

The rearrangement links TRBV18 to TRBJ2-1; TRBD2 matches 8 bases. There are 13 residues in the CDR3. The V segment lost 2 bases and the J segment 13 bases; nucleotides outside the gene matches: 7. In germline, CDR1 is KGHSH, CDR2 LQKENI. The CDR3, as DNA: TGTGCCAGCTCACCAGATGTCGCGGGAGGACAGTTCTTC. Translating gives CASSPDVAGGQFF.

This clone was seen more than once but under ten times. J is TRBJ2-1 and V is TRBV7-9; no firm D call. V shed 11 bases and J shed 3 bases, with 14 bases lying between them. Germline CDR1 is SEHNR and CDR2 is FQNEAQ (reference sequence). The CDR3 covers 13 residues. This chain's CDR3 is CAAAWEGYNEQFF. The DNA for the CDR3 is TGTGCCGCCGCGTGGGAAGGCTACAATGAGCAGTTCTTC.

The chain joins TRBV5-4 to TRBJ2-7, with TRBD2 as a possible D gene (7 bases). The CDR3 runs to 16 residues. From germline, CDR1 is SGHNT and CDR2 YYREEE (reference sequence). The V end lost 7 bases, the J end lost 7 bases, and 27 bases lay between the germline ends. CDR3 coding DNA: TGTGCCAGCGGAGGGGGGACCGGGACTACCTTAGTTGAGCAGTACTTC. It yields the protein CASGGGTGTTLVEQYF.

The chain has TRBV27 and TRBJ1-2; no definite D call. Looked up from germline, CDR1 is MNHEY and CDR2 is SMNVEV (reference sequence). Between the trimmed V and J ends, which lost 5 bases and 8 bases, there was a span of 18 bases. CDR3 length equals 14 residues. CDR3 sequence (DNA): TGTGCCAGCAGTCTGACGGTAGCCCTGGAGGGCTACACCTTC. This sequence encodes CASSLTVALEGYTF.

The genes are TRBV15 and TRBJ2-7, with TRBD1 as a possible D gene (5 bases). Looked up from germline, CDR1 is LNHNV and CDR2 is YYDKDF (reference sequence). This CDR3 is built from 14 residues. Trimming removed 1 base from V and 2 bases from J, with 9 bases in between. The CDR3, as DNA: TGTGCCACCAGCAGAGCGCAGGGTCCCTACGAGCAGTACTTC. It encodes CATSRAQGPYEQYF.

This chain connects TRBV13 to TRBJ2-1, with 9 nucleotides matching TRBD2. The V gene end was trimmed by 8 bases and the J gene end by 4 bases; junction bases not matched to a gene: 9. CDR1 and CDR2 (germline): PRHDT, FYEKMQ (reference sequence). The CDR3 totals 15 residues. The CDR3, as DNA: TGTGCCAGCCGGATGGCGGGAGGGAGTTACAATGAGCAGTTCTTC. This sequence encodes CASRMAGGSYNEQFF. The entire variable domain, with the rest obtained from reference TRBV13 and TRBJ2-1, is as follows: AAGVIQSPRHLIKEKRETATLKCYPIPRHDTVYWYQQGPGQDPQFLISFYEKMQSDKGSIPDRFSAQQFSDYHSELNMSSLELGDSALYFCASRMAGGSYNEQFFGPGTRLTVL.

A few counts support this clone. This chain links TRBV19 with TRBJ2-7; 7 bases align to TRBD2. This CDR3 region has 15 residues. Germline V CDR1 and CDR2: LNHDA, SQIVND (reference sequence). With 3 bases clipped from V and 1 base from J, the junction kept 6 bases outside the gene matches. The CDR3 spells CASSIAGGSSYEQYF. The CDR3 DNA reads TGTGCCAGTAGTATCGCCGGCGGGAGTTCCTACGAGCAGTACTTC.

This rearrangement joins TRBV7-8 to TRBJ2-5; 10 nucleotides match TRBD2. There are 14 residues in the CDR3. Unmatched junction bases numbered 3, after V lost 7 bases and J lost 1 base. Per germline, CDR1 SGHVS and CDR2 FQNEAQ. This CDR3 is CASTVAGGQETQYF. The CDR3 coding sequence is TGTGCCAGCACTGTAGCGGGAGGCCAAGAGACCCAGTACTTC.

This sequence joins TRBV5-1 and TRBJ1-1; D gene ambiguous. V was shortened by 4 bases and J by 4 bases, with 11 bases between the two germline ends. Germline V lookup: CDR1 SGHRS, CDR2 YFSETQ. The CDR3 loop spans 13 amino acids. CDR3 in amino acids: CASSMELGTEAFF. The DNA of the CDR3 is TGCGCCAGCAGCATGGAGTTGGGCACTGAAGCTTTCTTT.

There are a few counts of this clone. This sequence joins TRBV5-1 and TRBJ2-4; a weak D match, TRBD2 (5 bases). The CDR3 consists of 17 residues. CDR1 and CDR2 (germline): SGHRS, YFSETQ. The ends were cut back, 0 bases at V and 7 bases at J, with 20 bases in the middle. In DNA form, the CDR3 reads TGCGCCAGCAGCTTGGCCCTGATGACCCGGACGGGGAACATTCAGTACTTC. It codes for CASSLALMTRTGNIQYF.